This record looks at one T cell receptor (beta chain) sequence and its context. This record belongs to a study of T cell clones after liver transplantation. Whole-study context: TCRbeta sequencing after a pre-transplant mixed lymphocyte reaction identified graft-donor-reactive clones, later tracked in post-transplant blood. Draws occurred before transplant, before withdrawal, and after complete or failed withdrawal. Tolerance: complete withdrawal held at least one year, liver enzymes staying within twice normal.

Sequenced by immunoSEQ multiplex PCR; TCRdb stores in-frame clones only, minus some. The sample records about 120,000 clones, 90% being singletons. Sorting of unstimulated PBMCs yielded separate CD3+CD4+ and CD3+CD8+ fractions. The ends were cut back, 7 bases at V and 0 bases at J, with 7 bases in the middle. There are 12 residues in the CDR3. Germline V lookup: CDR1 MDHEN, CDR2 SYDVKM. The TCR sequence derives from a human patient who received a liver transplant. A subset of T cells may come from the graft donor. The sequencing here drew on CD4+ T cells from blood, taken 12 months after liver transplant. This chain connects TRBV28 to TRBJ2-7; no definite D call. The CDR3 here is CASTQNSYEQYF. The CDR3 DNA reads TGTGCCAGCACCCAAAACTCCTACGAGCAGTACTTC.